This passage covers 13 T cell receptor beta chains from one sample sequenced in a study of T cells in Graves' hyperthyroidism and ophthalmopathy (dated by TCRdb to about 2019). The library relied on multiplex PCR. The data were produced on an Illumina HiSeq 2000. TCR beta CDR3 regions were amplified from RNA transcripts. The first round of RT-PCR for the TCR CDR3 was performed with the HTBI primer set and the Qiagen OneStep RT-PCR kit. The public reads were reprocessed in TCRdb via fastp at Q25 and MiXCR, keeping in-frame beta chains. Rows are unified per CDR3 protein, each entry keeping the most common DNA and genes. The sample contains 300,000 or so distinct CDR3 sequences, about 15% of them found a single time. The top ten constitute around 35% of the sample. The material sequenced was blood. The receptors come from a young man with Graves' hyperthyroidism.

The V and J genes are TRBV7-9 and TRBJ2-2; D is unclear. CDR3 size: 14 residues. Germline V gene lookup returns CDR1 SEHNR and CDR2 FQNEAQ (reference sequence). The V end was cut by 5 bases, the J end by 4 bases, with 11 bases between. CDR3 sequence reads: CASSTDVSTGELFF. CDR3 in DNA: TGTGCCAGCAGCACGGACGTTTCCACCGGGGAGCTGTTTTTT. Based on the CDR3 plus reference TRBV7-9 and TRBJ2-2, the full variable domain is DTGVSQNPRHKITKRGQNVTFRCDPISEHNRLYWYRQTLGQGPEFLTYFQNEAQLEKSRLLSDRFSAERPKGSFSTLEIQRTEQGDSAMYLCASSTDVSTGELFFGEGSRLTVL.

The chain couples TRBV2 to TRBJ2-3; D is possibly TRBD2 (5 bases). CDR3 length: 17 residues. Per germline, CDR1 SNHLY and CDR2 FYNNEI. Trimming took 1 base from V and 4 from J, leaving 18 bases between them. Here the CDR3 reads CASSEDSGRGFPDTQYF. As DNA, the CDR3 is TGTGCCAGCAGTGAAGACAGCGGCCGGGGATTCCCAGATACGCAGTATTTT.

The sample holds many counts of this clonotype. The gene calls are TRBV7-9 and TRBJ1-1, with TRBD1 identical over 7 bases. The CDR3 length is 14 residues. The V gene's germline CDR1 is SEHNR and CDR2 FQNEAQ (reference sequence). With V trimmed by 5 bases and J by 7 bases, 10 bases remained unmatched. CDR3 sequence reads: CASSPDRVRDEAFF. In nucleotides, the CDR3 is TGTGCCAGCAGCCCTGACAGGGTAAGAGATGAAGCTTTCTTT.

This clonotype was counted at least ten times. The V and J genes are TRBV6-2 or TRBV6-3 and TRBJ2-7; D may be TRBD2 (6 bases). The CDR3 runs to 20 residues. V was trimmed by 5 bases and J by 0 bases, leaving 29 bases between them. CDR1 and CDR2 (germline): MNHEY, SVGEGT. The CDR3 reads CASSPSGLTGEGTSSYEQYF. The CDR3 DNA follows: TGTGCCAGCAGTCCCTCTGGGTTGACGGGAGAGGGTACGAGCTCCTACGAGCAGTACTTC.

This chain uses TRBV7-6 with TRBJ2-2; tentatively, D is TRBD1 (6 bases). V was shortened by 4 bases and J by 4 bases, with 10 bases between the two germline ends. The germline CDR1 and CDR2 sequences are SGHVS and FNYEAQ. The CDR3 has 14 amino acids. CDR3 loop: CASSSQGFTGELFF. The CDR3 DNA reads as TGTGCCAGCAGCTCACAGGGATTCACCGGGGAGCTGTTTTTT.

This chain joins TRBV7-9 and TRBJ2-2, with D possibly matching TRBD1 (6 bases). Trimming took off 5 bases at V and 1 base at J, with 14 bases between the two ends. Germline CDR1 and CDR2: SEHNR and FQNEAQ (reference sequence). The CDR3 has 16 amino acids. The CDR3 DNA sequence: TGTGCCAGCAGCCCCGCCTCGGGACAGAACACCGGGGAGCTGTTTTTT. Protein sequence: CASSPASGQNTGELFF. The entire variable domain, with the rest obtained from reference TRBV7-9 and TRBJ2-2, is as follows: DTGVSQNPRHKITKRGQNVTFRCDPISEHNRLYWYRQTLGQGPEFLTYFQNEAQLEKSRLLSDRFSAERPKGSFSTLEIQRTEQGDSAMYLCASSPASGQNTGELFFGEGSRLTVL.

This clonotype was recorded many times. CDR3 bases: TGTGCCAGCAGTTACGCCGCCGCTATTCCGGGACAGTTTAATTCACCCCTCCACTTT. Translation: CASSYAAAIPGQFNSPLHF. V gene TRBV6-5 combines with J gene TRBJ1-6; TRBD1 agrees at 7 bases. With V trimmed by 2 bases and J by 6 bases, 16 bases remained unmatched. Looked up from germline, CDR1 is MNHEY and CDR2 is SVGAGI. The CDR3 has 19 residues.

This clonotype was counted many times. This chain connects TRBV15 to TRBJ2-5; 13 nucleotides match TRBD2. The V and J ends lost 2 bases and 2 bases, in that order; junction bases with no gene match: 5. The germline V gene encodes CDR1 LNHNV and CDR2 YYDKDF (reference sequence). This CDR3 contains 17 residues. This CDR3 is CATSRPGLAGPQETQYF. CDR3 sequence (DNA): TGTGCCACCAGCAGACCGGGACTAGCGGGACCTCAAGAGACCCAGTACTTC.

The gene calls are TRBV20-1 and TRBJ2-1; tentatively, D is TRBD2 (6 bases). Germline-derived CDR1 and CDR2 are DFQATT and SNEGSKA (reference sequence). Trimming took off 2 bases at V and 6 bases at J, with 14 bases between the two ends. The CDR3 sequence is 14 residues long. The CDR3 sequence is CSARPSAGSNEQFF. DNA for the CDR3: TGCAGTGCTAGACCCTCGGCGGGATCCAATGAGCAGTTCTTC.

This clonotype occurred many times. The chain combines TRBV11-1 with TRBJ2-7; D possibly corresponds to TRBD1 (5 bases). V lost 2 bases, J lost 1 base, and 15 bases lay in between. Germline assignment: CDR1 SGHAT and CDR2 FQDESV (reference sequence). The CDR3 is made up of 16 amino acids. The CDR3 nucleotides read TGTGCCAGCAGCTTATCAAGGGGAAGTAGGTCCTACGAGCAGTACTTC. It translates to CASSLSRGSRSYEQYF.

This clonotype was counted at least ten times. V usage is TRBV2 and J usage is TRBJ2-2; D unclear. The V end lost 2 bases, the J end lost 6 bases, and 7 bases lay between the germline ends. Germline values: CDR1 SNHLY, CDR2 FYNNEI. CDR3 length: 13 residues. The CDR3 sequence is CASSERSAGELFF. CDR3 sequence (DNA): TGTGCCAGCAGTGAACGCAGTGCCGGGGAGCTGTTTTTT. Looking up the rest from reference TRBV2 and TRBJ2-2 gives the full variable domain: EPEVTQTPSHQVTQMGQEVILRCVPISNHLYFYWYRQILGQKVEFLVSFYNNEISEKSEIFDDQFSVERPDGSNFTLKIRSTKLEDSAMYFCASSERSAGELFFGEGSRLTVL.

The chain is built from TRBV28 and TRBJ1-5, with D uncertain. Between the trimmed V and J ends, which lost 5 bases and 0 bases, there was a span of 20 bases. Germline V CDR1 and CDR2: MDHEN, SYDVKM. CDR3 length equals 18 residues. DNA for the CDR3: TGTGCCAGCAGTAGGCGGGAATCCGTGGTCTATAGCAATCAGCCCCAGCATTTT. Protein product: CASSRRESVVYSNQPQHF.

The gene calls are TRBV20-1 and TRBJ1-5; 8 bases are a match to TRBD1. From germline, CDR1 is DFQATT and CDR2 SNEGSKA (reference sequence). The junction had 3 bases not matched to a gene; V was cut back by 0 bases and J by 5 bases. This CDR3 is 14 amino acids long. The CDR3 reads CSAREGQGHQPQHF. Here the CDR3 DNA reads TGCAGTGCTAGAGAAGGACAGGGACATCAGCCCCAGCATTTT.